A single T cell receptor (beta chain) is shown here with its context. The sample holds many counts of this clonotype. Its antigen is still unknown. No base qualities exist here, and no much larger clone lies one base off it. Library prep was done by multiplex PCR. Sequencing was carried out with an Illumina HiSeq 4000. CDR3 regions were amplified by Arm-PCR with iRepertoire HTBI primers to construct TCR beta libraries. PCR products were gel purified before sequencing. In the original analysis: Gene usage analysis of CDR3 amino acid clonotypes relied on the roughly 60 TRBV and over 13 TRBJ segments identified across samples. Filtered high-quality paired reads were merged into contigs using COPE and FqMerger. Contigs were aligned with BLAST to IMGT TRBV, TRBD and TRBJ reference genes, and CDR3 was defined per IMGT. Highly expanded clones were defined as clonotypes with a frequency above 0.1%. Repertoire diversity was measured by Shannon entropy, and V-J evenness by the Gini coefficient. A clonotype found in more than one individual was treated as public. TCRdb reprocessing: public reads trimmed at Q25 with fastp, clones called with MiXCR, in-frame beta chains kept. Here each entry gathers all rows of one CDR3 protein and keeps the most common genes and DNA. None of the V and J calls come from the authors' own analysis; TCRdb made them. Within this sample are under 300,000 distinct CDR3 sequences, with approximately 20% of them counted one time only. The leading ten clones occupy about 20% of the sample.

The source of the sample is a study of regulatory T cells in long-lasting Graves disease (dated by TCRdb to the early 2020s). At the level of the whole study: Antithyroid drugs had been taken for less than 3 months by newly diagnosed Graves' disease patients. This study used TCR sequencing and RNA sequencing of peripheral blood to compare persistent Graves' disease patients against newly diagnosed Graves' disease patients. The study was registered as a clinical trial and conducted in China. TCR sequencing covered about 13 persistent and roughly 20 newly diagnosed Graves' disease patients, around 35 samples in total. Results the study describes overall, beyond this receptor: Only the TCR beta chain was sequenced and analyzed. The authors noted that the small sample size was a limitation that may lower accuracy. Because the primary lesion, thyroid tissue, could not be accessed, the study looked at peripheral blood alone. Compared with newly diagnosed patients, persistent Graves' disease patients had lower TCR Shannon entropy and fewer highly expanded clones, which suggests clonal expansion. Patients with persistent disease shared more public clonotypes (approximately 2,500) than newly diagnosed patients did (more than 900).

Sample time point, as interpreted from the label and publication: newly diagnosed GD, antithyroid drugs for less than 3 months. RNA was extracted from PBMCs in TRIzol for both TCR sequencing and RNA sequencing. The diagnosis of Graves' disease was made according to American Thyroid Association guidelines. Patients were recruited from an endocrinology department in Xi'an, China. Each patient gave roughly 10 milliliters of peripheral blood, collected in an EDTA anticoagulant tube. Ficoll Paque Plus density gradient separation was used to isolate PBMCs, and no additional T cell sorting was done. RNA quality was checked with an Agilent 2100 Bioanalyzer and agarose gel, and concentration with a NanoDrop 2000. The source was peripheral blood mononuclear cells (PBMCs), collected at new diagnosis, from a patient treated with antithyroid drugs. The sequence was obtained from a female donor with Graves disease.

At the DNA level, the sequence is TGTGCCAGCAGACCGGGCCCGAGGATCCCCCTCCACTTT. Translation gives CASRPGPRIPLHF. The chain uses TRBV6-1 and TRBJ1-6, with the D segment identity uncertain. From the cysteine up to the phenylalanine, the CDR3 has a length of 13 residues. The DNA shown is the 39-base CDR3, in frame from base 1. The germline V gene encodes CDR1 MNHNS and CDR2 SASEGT. At the junction V is shortened by 6 bases and J by 13 bases, with 16 bases in between.